The T cell receptor (beta chain) under discussion was sequenced for a study of graft-versus-host responses after intestinal transplantation. This table comes from immunoSEQ multiplex PCR, and its TCRdb copy is limited to in-frame clones, with some not included. The table has tens of thousands of clones, 91% seen once. This CDR3 comprises 15 residues. CDR1 is MRHNA, CDR2 SNTAGT, per germline. Between the trimmed V and J ends, which lost 9 bases and 0 bases, there was a span of 17 bases. Here the sequenced sample was PBMCs, taken less than 130 days after intestinal transplantation. The chain couples TRBV6-4 to TRBJ1-1, with D tentatively TRBD1 (5 bases). This clonotype was obtained from a human patient who received an intestinal transplant, so some T cells may come from the graft donor. In nucleotides, the CDR3 is TGTGCCAGGACTCGGGACCCAAGGATGAACACTGAAGCTTTCTTT. Translation gives CARTRDPRMNTEAFF.